This is a list of T cell receptor beta chains from one sample in a study of T cells expressing NK-cell markers. TCRdb reprocessed the 5' RACE reads; each CDR3 protein has one entry and no DNA is given. Its table records a few hundred thousand distinct CDR3 sequences. Sequences were obtained from blood T cells: a sorted CD56 or NKG2C T cell subset, CD4+ or CD8+ T cells, or bulk PBMC T cells (not recorded which). Source of these receptors: a young man in good health. Each CDR3 is given with its conserved first and last residue. The order of the fields is V gene, J gene, CDR3 protein.

TRBV12-3/TRBV12-4	TRBJ1-5	CASSQKGRVEQPQHF
TRBV18	TRBJ2-1	CASSKAGVDEQFF
TRBV11-3	TRBJ2-1	CASSLGLQHEQFF
TRBV20-1	TRBJ1-2	CSARDSNYGYTF
TRBV15	TRBJ2-1	CATGSVPYNEQFF
TRBV12-3/TRBV12-4	TRBJ2-1	CASSSQTSGRARGNEQFF
TRBV29-1	TRBJ2-5	CSVEDLTARETQYF
TRBV25-1	TRBJ2-7	CASSESYRSLAYEQYF
TRBV28	TRBJ2-5	CASSLKFEETQYF
TRBV18	TRBJ1-1	CASSPPGTGAKGAFF
TRBV9	TRBJ2-2	CASSPSVLGPGELFF
TRBV3-1	TRBJ2-1	CASSQPTLQGLGEQFF
TRBV11-2	TRBJ2-3	CASSLPGLATTDTQYF
TRBV6-5	TRBJ2-1	CASSYGAAEQFF
TRBV20-1	TRBJ2-1	CSAPGTGHNEQFF
TRBV29-1	TRBJ2-1	CSVDSSGRAIEQFF
TRBV20-1	TRBJ2-5	CSAVYRDREQETQYF
TRBV21-1	TRBJ1-4	CASSTHLQGRNEKLFF
TRBV5-1	TRBJ2-1	CASSLGSGWGSYNEQFF
TRBV29-1	TRBJ1-2	CSALRGENYGYTF
TRBV4-2	TRBJ2-7	CASSQAGGSYEQYF
TRBV6-2/TRBV6-3	TRBJ2-7	CASRGLGETYEQYF
TRBV4-1	TRBJ2-2	CASSQDVIAPGELFF
TRBV25-1	TRBJ2-2	CASSELGTGKNTGELFF
TRBV4-3	TRBJ1-5	CASSPTQGGQPQHF
TRBV5-1	TRBJ2-1	CASSVGTINEQFF
TRBV4-2	TRBJ2-1	CASSPYSNTRGVRNEQFF
TRBV5-1	TRBJ1-2	CASSLEQGAGYTF
TRBV12-3/TRBV12-4	TRBJ1-1	CASSFGQGAGAFF
TRBV5-1	TRBJ2-1	CASSKSPSGTTLGRAYNEQFF
TRBV18	TRBJ1-5	CASSPDRDYQPQHF
TRBV20-1	TRBJ2-7	CSAWVYSYEQYF
TRBV4-1	TRBJ1-2	CASSQPGINYGYTF
TRBV6-1	TRBJ2-3	CASRRLAEFLNTDTQYF
TRBV6-5	TRBJ2-1	CASSYSTRVSYNEQFF
TRBV20-1	TRBJ2-5	CSAINRLVIRETQYF
TRBV5-1	TRBJ2-1	CASSFGLIGVNEQFF
TRBV29-1	TRBJ2-5	CSVDRGPGETQYF
TRBV7-2	TRBJ2-7	CASSSRGTYEQYF
TRBV20-1	TRBJ2-3	CSARQSSADTQYF
TRBV12-3/TRBV12-4	TRBJ2-2	CASSSIRALDTGELFF
TRBV4-1	TRBJ2-1	CASSQVKGERPLNEQFF
TRBV11-2	TRBJ2-2	CASSPGFASNTGELFF
TRBV18	TRBJ2-1	CASSSAGDDEQFF
TRBV15	TRBJ2-7	CATSRDLGGEEKYF
TRBV12-3/TRBV12-4	TRBJ2-2	CASSLIGAMGGELFF
TRBV29-1	TRBJ2-5	CSVGDPPTRPETQYF
TRBV6-5	TRBJ2-1	CASVSGRAVNEQFF
TRBV7-3	TRBJ2-3	CASSLTSRTSWTSSTDTQYF
TRBV4-3	TRBJ2-5	CASSQASGLQETQYF
TRBV12-5	TRBJ1-5	CASGFNVDQPQHF
TRBV27	TRBJ2-1	CASSARSMGESFF
TRBV15	TRBJ2-3	CATSRDLGTGGGSDTQYF